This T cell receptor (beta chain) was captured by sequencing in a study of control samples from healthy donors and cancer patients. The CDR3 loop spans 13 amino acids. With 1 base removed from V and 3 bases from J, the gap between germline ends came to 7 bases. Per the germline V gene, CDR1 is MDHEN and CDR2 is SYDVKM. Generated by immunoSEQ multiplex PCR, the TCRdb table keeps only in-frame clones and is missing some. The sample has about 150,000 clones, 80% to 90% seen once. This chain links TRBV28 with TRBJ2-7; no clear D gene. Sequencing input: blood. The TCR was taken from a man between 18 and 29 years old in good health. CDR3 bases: TGTGCCAGCAGTTTATTTTCCCACTACGAGCAGTACTTC. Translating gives CASSLFSHYEQYF.